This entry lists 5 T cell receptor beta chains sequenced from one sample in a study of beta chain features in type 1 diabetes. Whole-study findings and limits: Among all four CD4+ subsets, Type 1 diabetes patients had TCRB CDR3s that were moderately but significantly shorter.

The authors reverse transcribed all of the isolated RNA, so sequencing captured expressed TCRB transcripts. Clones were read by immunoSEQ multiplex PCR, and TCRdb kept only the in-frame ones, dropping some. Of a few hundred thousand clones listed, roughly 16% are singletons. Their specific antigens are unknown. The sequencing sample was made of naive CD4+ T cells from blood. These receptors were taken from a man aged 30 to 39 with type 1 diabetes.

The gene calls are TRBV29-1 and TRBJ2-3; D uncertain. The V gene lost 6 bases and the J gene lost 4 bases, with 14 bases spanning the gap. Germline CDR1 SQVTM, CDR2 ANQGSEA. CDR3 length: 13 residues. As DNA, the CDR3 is TGCAGCGTAGCTACATTTCGGGCAGATACGCAGTATTTT. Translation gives CSVATFRADTQYF.

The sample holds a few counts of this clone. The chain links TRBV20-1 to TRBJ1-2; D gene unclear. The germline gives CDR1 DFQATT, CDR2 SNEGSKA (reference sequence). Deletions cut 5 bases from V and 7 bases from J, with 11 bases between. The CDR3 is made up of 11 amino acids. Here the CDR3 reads CSAFLELGYTF. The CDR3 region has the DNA TGCAGTGCTTTTCTAGAGCTTGGCTACACCTTC.

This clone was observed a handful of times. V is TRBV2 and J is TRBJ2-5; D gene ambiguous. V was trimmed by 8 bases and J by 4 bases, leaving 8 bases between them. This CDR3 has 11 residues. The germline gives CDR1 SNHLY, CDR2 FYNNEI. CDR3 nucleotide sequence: TGTGCCAGCGTGTCGGGAGAGACCCAGTACTTC. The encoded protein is CASVSGETQYF. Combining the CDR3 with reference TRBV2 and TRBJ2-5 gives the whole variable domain EPEVTQTPSHQVTQMGQEVILRCVPISNHLYFYWYRQILGQKVEFLVSFYNNEISEKSEIFDDQFSVERPDGSNFTLKIRSTKLEDSAMYFCASVSGETQYFGPGTRLLVL.

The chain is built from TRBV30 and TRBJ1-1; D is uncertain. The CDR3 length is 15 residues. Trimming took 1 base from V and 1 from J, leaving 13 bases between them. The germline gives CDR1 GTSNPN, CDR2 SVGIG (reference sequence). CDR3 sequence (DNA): TGTGCCTGGAGTGAATTGGCATCTACGAACACTGAAGCTTTCTTT. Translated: CAWSELASTNTEAFF.

The CDR3 DNA is TGTGCCAGCAGCTTAGGTGCAGGAGGCTACGAGCAGTACTTC. Encoded protein: CASSLGAGGYEQYF. The chain recombines TRBV7-9 with TRBJ2-7, with D perhaps matching TRBD2 (5 bases). Germline V gives CDR1 SEHNR, CDR2 FQNEAQ (reference sequence). Trimming removed 1 base at V and 3 bases at J, with 10 bases between. CDR3 size: 14 residues.